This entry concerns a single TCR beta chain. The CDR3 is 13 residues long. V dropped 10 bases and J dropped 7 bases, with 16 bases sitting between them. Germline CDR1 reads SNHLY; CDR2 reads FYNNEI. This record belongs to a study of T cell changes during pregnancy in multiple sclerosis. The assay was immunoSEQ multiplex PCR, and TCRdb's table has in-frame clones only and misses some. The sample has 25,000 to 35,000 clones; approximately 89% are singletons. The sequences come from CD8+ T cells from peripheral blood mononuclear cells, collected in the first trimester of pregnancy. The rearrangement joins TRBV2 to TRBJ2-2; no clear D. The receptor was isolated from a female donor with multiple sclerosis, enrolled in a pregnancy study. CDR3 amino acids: CANLKNRGGELFF. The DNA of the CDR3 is TGTGCCAACCTTAAGAACCGAGGCGGGGAGCTGTTTTTT. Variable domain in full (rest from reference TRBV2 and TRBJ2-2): EPEVTQTPSHQVTQMGQEVILRCVPISNHLYFYWYRQILGQKVEFLVSFYNNEISEKSEIFDDQFSVERPDGSNFTLKIRSTKLEDSAMYFCANLKNRGGELFFGEGSRLTVL.